The TCR beta chain under discussion was sequenced for a study of glioma-infiltrating T cells after dendritic cell vaccination. Study-level information: The vaccine used monocyte-derived dendritic cells pulsed overnight with autologous tumor lysate.

Time point here: after dendritic cell vaccination, including at tumor progression/relapse. Selection required adequate fresh-frozen tumor tissue plus more than two years' survival data. The primer mix had 60 V beta and 13 J beta primers. Data came from immunoSEQ multiplex PCR; TCRdb stores just in-frame clones and leaves some out. The profile shows some 58,000 clones, over 65% of them singletons. The TCR originated in a human donor with glioblastoma. Material: blood, obtained after dendritic cell vaccination.

CDR3 bases: TGTGCCAGCAGCGGTAGCAATCAGCCCCAGCATTTT. It encodes CASSGSNQPQHF. V and J are TRBV6-5 and TRBJ1-5; D is unresolved. V gave up 6 bases and J gave up 0 bases, with 3 bases separating them. This CDR3 is 12 amino acids long. Germline V gives CDR1 MNHEY, CDR2 SVGAGI.